Following are 9 T cell receptor beta chains from one sample sequenced in a study of beta chain features in type 1 diabetes. These receptors' targets are unknown. Expressed TCRB transcripts were sequenced because the isolated RNA had all been reverse transcribed beforehand. Sequencing used immunoSEQ multiplex PCR; TCRdb keeps in-frame clones, though not all of them. The sample consists of under 300,000 clones, about 24% of them appearing once. Study-level points and caveats: TCRB CDR3s from Type 1 diabetes patients were moderately but significantly shorter in all four CD4+ subsets.

The specimen sequenced was naive CD4+ T cells from blood. The receptors shown here come from a woman in her twenties or thirties with type 1 diabetes.

This chain connects TRBV5-6 to TRBJ1-1; D is ambiguous. Germline-derived CDR1 and CDR2 are SGHDT and YYEEEE. CDR3 length equals 14 residues. Trimming left V 2 bases short and J 0 bases short, with 8 bases between. As DNA, the CDR3 is TGTGCCAGCAGCTTTGACGGAGTGAACACTGAAGCTTTCTTT. This translates into CASSFDGVNTEAFF.

This clone was observed a handful of times. The rearrangement uses TRBV11-3 and TRBJ2-1; D remains ambiguous. Trimming removed 5 bases at V and 0 bases at J, with 14 bases between. Germline V lookup: CDR1 SGHNT, CDR2 YENEEA. The CDR3 length is 16 residues. CDR3 sequence reads: CASSPASGSSYNEQFF. In DNA form, the CDR3 reads TGTGCCAGCAGCCCTGCTAGTGGAAGCTCCTACAATGAGCAGTTCTTC.

DNA of the CDR3: TGTGCCAGCAGTTTTGTCACAGGGGCATGGGAGCAGTACTTC. Protein: CASSFVTGAWEQYF. The chain carries TRBV27 and TRBJ2-7; TRBD1 aligns across 7 bases. The V and J ends lost 3 bases and 7 bases, in that order; junction bases with no gene match: 9. The CDR3 is made up of 14 amino acids. CDR1 is MNHEY, CDR2 SMNVEV, per germline (reference sequence).

The chain uses TRBV7-9 and TRBJ2-5; D not certain. This CDR3 comprises 13 residues. The V and J ends lost 5 bases and 7 bases respectively, with 14 bases between them. Germline loops: CDR1 SEHNR, CDR2 FQNEAQ (reference sequence). CDR3 sequence reads: CASSTIQGGTQYF. CDR3 DNA sequence: TGTGCCAGCAGCACCATCCAAGGCGGGACCCAGTACTTC. Looking up the rest from reference TRBV7-9 and TRBJ2-5 gives the full variable domain: DTGVSQNPRHKITKRGQNVTFRCDPISEHNRLYWYRQTLGQGPEFLTYFQNEAQLEKSRLLSDRFSAERPKGSFSTLEIQRTEQGDSAMYLCASSTIQGGTQYFGPGTRLLVL.

The count of this clone is one. The chain has TRBV4-2 and TRBJ1-4; 12 bases map to TRBD1. CDR3 length: 17 residues. Trimming cost V 4 bases and J 2 bases; bases outside gene matches: 5. The germline V gene has CDR1 LGHNA and CDR2 YNFKEQ. The CDR3, as DNA: TGTGCCAGCAGCCTTGGGACAGGGGGCTCCACTAATGAAAAACTGTTTTTT. Translating it yields CASSLGTGGSTNEKLFF.

There are a few counts of this clone. The chain couples TRBV7-8 to TRBJ1-3; D gene ambiguous. The CDR3 sequence is 12 residues long. Germline V gene sequence: CDR1 SGHVS, CDR2 FQNEAQ. The V end was cut by 5 bases, the J end by 8 bases, with 10 bases between. This chain's CDR3 is CASSQSADTIYF. In DNA form, the CDR3 reads TGTGCCAGCAGCCAAAGTGCGGACACCATATATTTT. Full variable domain (outside the CDR3, taken from reference TRBV7-8 and TRBJ1-3): GAGVSQSPRYKVAKRGQDVALRCDPISGHVSLFWYQQALGQGPEFLTYFQNEAQLDKSGLPSDRFFAERPEGSVSTLKIQRTQQEDSAVYLCASSQSADTIYFGEGSWLTVV.

This clone was picked up a small number of times. The chain has TRBV11-2 and TRBJ2-7; 7 bases fit TRBD2. CDR1 SGHAT and CDR2 FQNNGV come from the germline V gene. V shed 5 bases, J shed 2 bases, and the junction held 6 bases outside the gene matches. This CDR3 comprises 14 residues. This chain's CDR3 is CASSLTGTTYEQYF. The CDR3 DNA reads TGTGCCAGCAGCCTGACCGGGACTACCTACGAGCAGTACTTC.

Regarding this clone: Other DNA sequences within the sample encode an identical CDR3. The V and J genes are TRBV29-1 and TRBJ2-5, with a weak D call TRBD2 (6 bases). Germline V gene sequence: CDR1 SQVTM, CDR2 ANQGSEA. V was trimmed by 6 bases and J by 4 bases, leaving 6 bases between them. This CDR3 comprises 10 residues. The CDR3 protein is CSVGGETQYF. CDR3 DNA sequence: TGCAGCGTCGGGGGAGAGACCCAGTACTTC.

The V call is TRBV5-4, the J call TRBJ2-1; 7 nucleotides line up with TRBD2. Per germline, CDR1 SGHNT and CDR2 YYREEE (reference sequence). This CDR3 has 14 amino acids. Trimming at V came to 4 bases and at J to 7 bases, leaving 8 bases not matched to a gene. For the CDR3, the DNA is TGTGCCAGCAGCCCGCCCGGGAGGACGAATGAGCAGTTCTTC. Translating it yields CASSPPGRTNEQFF.